Presented here are 23 T cell receptor beta chains from one specimen sequenced in a study of shared clonotypes between healthy human individuals. Sequenced by immunoSEQ multiplex PCR; TCRdb stores in-frame clones only, minus some. The table has 2 million to 2.5 million clones, around 93% seen once. Sequenced: naive CD4+ T cells from PBMCs. The subset is: CD45RA+ positively selected. All receptors derive from a young man in good health. Some clones in this sample may be carry-over from other donors' samples.

The gene calls are TRBV30 and TRBJ2-1, with 11 positions matching TRBD2. Germline CDR1 is GTSNPN and CDR2 is SVGIG (reference sequence). V lost 3 bases to trimming and J lost 15 bases; unmatched junction nucleotides: 7. The CDR3 length is 12 residues. In nucleotides, the CDR3 is TGTGCCTGGAGACCTACTAGCGGGAGTTTGTTCTTC. Translating gives CAWRPTSGSLFF.

The V and J genes are TRBV5-4 and TRBJ2-3, with 13 bases fitting TRBD2. The CDR3 extends over 16 amino acids. Germline V lookup: CDR1 SGHNT, CDR2 YYREEE (reference sequence). V lost 6 bases and J lost 6; bases outside the gene matches: 10. CDR3 DNA sequence: TGTGCCAGCACCCCGGGACTAGCGGGGTCGGGGGATACGCAGTATTTT. Protein product: CASTPGLAGSGDTQYF.

The rearrangement joins TRBV18 to TRBJ1-5, with a possible D match to TRBD1 (5 bases). The length of the CDR3 is 18 residues. Trimming removed 3 bases from V and 4 bases from J, with 22 bases in between. CDR1 is KGHSH and CDR2 is LQKENI in the germline V gene. The CDR3 nucleotides are TGTGCCAGCTCACCCCCGGGGAATGCGGGGCTGGTTAATCAGCCCCAGCATTTT. This encodes CASSPPGNAGLVNQPQHF. The full variable domain, with the rest looked up from reference TRBV18 and TRBJ1-5, is NAGVMQNPRHLVRRRGQEARLRCSPMKGHSHVYWYRQLPEEGLKFMVYLQKENIIDESGMPKERFSAEFPKEGPSILRIQQVVRGDSAAYFCASSPPGNAGLVNQPQHFGDGTRLSIL.

This sequence joins TRBV5-1 and TRBJ2-7; D is unclear. Trimming shortened V by 0 bases and J by 5 bases, and 15 bases separated the two germline ends. Germline values: CDR1 SGHRS, CDR2 YFSETQ. The CDR3 has 15 residues. The chain's CDR3 is CASSLVRSPSDEQYF. The CDR3 DNA follows: TGCGCCAGCAGCTTGGTTCGGAGTCCCTCGGACGAGCAGTACTTC. Supplemented by reference TRBV5-1 and TRBJ2-7, the full variable domain reads KAGVTQTPRYLIKTRGQQVTLSCSPISGHRSVSWYQQTPGQGLQFLFEYFSETQRNKGNFPGRFSGRQFSNSRSEMNVSTLELGDSALYLCASSLVRSPSDEQYFGPGTRLTVT.

The chain is built from TRBV15 and TRBJ2-3, with 9 bases fitting TRBD1. The CDR3 runs 14 residues. Germline CDR1 LNHNV, CDR2 YYDKDF (reference sequence). V lost 6 bases to trimming and J lost 2 bases; unmatched junction nucleotides: 3. CDR3 region: CATSRDRVTDTQYF. In DNA form, the CDR3 reads TGTGCCACCAGTCGGGACAGGGTCACAGATACGCAGTATTTT.

The chain recombines TRBV28 with TRBJ2-1; 8 bases map to TRBD2. Germline V gene lookup returns CDR1 MDHEN and CDR2 SYDVKM. There are 15 residues in the CDR3. V trimming: 3 bases; J trimming: 4 bases; junction bases outside the gene matches: 5. CDR3 in DNA: TGTGCCAGCAGTTTGGCCACTAGCGGATACAATGAGCAGTTCTTC. Translated: CASSLATSGYNEQFF. Looking up the rest from reference TRBV28 and TRBJ2-1 gives the full variable domain: DVKVTQSSRYLVKRTGEKVFLECVQDMDHENMFWYRQDPGLGLRLIYFSYDVKMKEKGDIPEGYSVSREKKERFSLILESASTNQTSMYLCASSLATSGYNEQFFGPGTRLTVL.

The chain combines TRBV28 with TRBJ2-7; TRBD1 aligns across 9 bases. Per the germline V gene, CDR1 is MDHEN and CDR2 is SYDVKM. Trimming cost V 5 bases and J 5 bases; bases outside gene matches: 10. There are 15 residues in the CDR3. CDR3 coding DNA: TGTGCCAGCAGTAATGCCGGGACAGGGTACCACGAGCAGTACTTC. Amino acid sequence: CASSNAGTGYHEQYF.

The CDR3 region is CSVVGQGRDEKLFF. The CDR3 DNA reads as TGCAGCGTTGTAGGACAGGGACGAGATGAAAAACTGTTTTTT. The genes are TRBV29-1 and TRBJ1-4, with TRBD1 matching over 8 bases. The V gene end was trimmed by 4 bases and the J gene end by 6 bases; junction bases not matched to a gene: 7. Germline V gene lookup returns CDR1 SQVTM and CDR2 ANQGSEA. The CDR3 covers 14 residues.

The chain recombines TRBV7-3 with TRBJ2-2, with 10 bases identical to TRBD2. CDR1 and CDR2 from the germline V gene are SGHTA and FQGTGA. There are 15 residues in the CDR3. The V gene end was trimmed by 6 bases and the J gene end by 5 bases; junction bases not matched to a gene: 6. The CDR3 spells CASRVAGGGTGELFF. CDR3 sequence (DNA): TGTGCCAGCAGAGTAGCGGGAGGAGGTACCGGGGAGCTGTTTTTT.

J is TRBJ2-3 and V is TRBV28, with 8 positions matching TRBD2. Losses at the gene ends were 3 bases for V and 3 bases for J; bases not matched to a gene: 5. The CDR3 contains 15 residues. CDR1 MDHEN and CDR2 SYDVKM come from the germline V gene. CDR3 nucleotide sequence: TGTGCCAGCAGTTTCTTCGGGAGGGGTACAGATACGCAGTATTTT. It codes for CASSFFGRGTDTQYF.

This chain connects TRBV18 to TRBJ1-2; D may be TRBD1 (5 bases). Germline loops: CDR1 KGHSH, CDR2 LQKENI. The V end was cut by 2 bases, the J end by 7 bases, with 11 bases between. The CDR3 covers 13 residues. CDR3 in amino acids: CASSPEQDRGYTF. Written as DNA, the CDR3 is TGTGCCAGCTCACCAGAACAGGACCGTGGCTACACCTTC.

The V call is TRBV11-2, the J call TRBJ2-1, with D perhaps TRBD2 (6 bases). This CDR3 is 15 amino acids long. In germline, CDR1 is SGHAT, CDR2 FQNNGV. Between the trimmed V and J ends, which lost 5 bases and 7 bases, there was a span of 18 bases. The CDR3 protein is CASSPLGGYGNEQFF. The CDR3 DNA reads as TGTGCCAGCAGCCCGCTGGGGGGTTACGGGAATGAGCAGTTCTTC.

For this clone: The sample contains more than one DNA sequence encoding this CDR3. V and J are TRBV7-9 and TRBJ2-7; 7 nucleotides line up with TRBD2. V shed 2 bases, J shed 0 bases, and the junction held 1 base outside the gene matches. Germline-derived CDR1 and CDR2 are SEHNR and FQNEAQ (reference sequence). The CDR3 is made up of 14 amino acids. The DNA for the CDR3 is TGTGCCAGCAGCTTAAGCGGGAACTCCTACGAGCAGTACTTC. Translation gives CASSLSGNSYEQYF. Supplemented by reference TRBV7-9 and TRBJ2-7, the full variable domain reads DTGVSQNPRHKITKRGQNVTFRCDPISEHNRLYWYRQTLGQGPEFLTYFQNEAQLEKSRLLSDRFSAERPKGSFSTLEIQRTEQGDSAMYLCASSLSGNSYEQYFGPGTRLTVT.

The rearrangement uses TRBV6-1 and TRBJ1-1; no firm D call. The CDR3 sequence is 12 residues long. Germline V CDR1 and CDR2: MNHNS, SASEGT. Trimming removed 4 bases from V and 5 bases from J, with 8 bases in between. CDR3 bases: TGTGCCAGCAGTGTTCGGTTTACTGAAGCTTTCTTT. Its protein product is CASSVRFTEAFF.

In DNA, the CDR3 is TGTGCCAGCAGTGACTCCTTGGCGGCGTCCTACAATGAGCAGTTCTTC. Encoded protein: CASSDSLAASYNEQFF. This chain links TRBV6-4 with TRBJ2-1; no clear D. With 0 bases removed from V and 1 base from J, the gap between germline ends came to 10 bases. This CDR3 has 16 residues. CDR1 is MRHNA, CDR2 SNTAGT, per germline.

The gene calls are TRBV19 and TRBJ2-7; D gene uncertain. In germline, CDR1 is LNHDA, CDR2 SQIVND (reference sequence). The CDR3 totals 16 residues. The V end was cut by 5 bases, the J end by 5 bases, with 22 bases between. CDR3 sequence (DNA): TGTGCCAGTAGTGACCGTGCCAGAGGCACTGGGGACGAGCAGTACTTC. This gives the protein CASSDRARGTGDEQYF.

This rearrangement joins TRBV14 to TRBJ2-7; no reliable D call. The germline V gene encodes CDR1 SGHDN and CDR2 FVKESK. The CDR3 loop spans 11 amino acids. Trimming left V 2 bases short and J 7 bases short, with 6 bases between. CDR3 amino acids: CASSQSGEQYF. Written as DNA, the CDR3 is TGTGCCAGCAGCCAAAGTGGGGAGCAGTACTTC.

V is TRBV7-3 and J is TRBJ2-1, with TRBD2 identical over 8 bases. Germline CDR1 SGHTA, CDR2 FQGTGA. With 3 bases clipped from V and 6 bases from J, the junction kept 10 bases outside the gene matches. The CDR3 extends over 16 amino acids. CDR3 loop: CASSFTGTSHFNEQFF. CDR3 nucleotide sequence: TGTGCCAGCAGCTTTACCGGGACTAGTCATTTCAATGAGCAGTTCTTC.

The J gene is TRBJ2-1, the V gene TRBV5-1; 7 bases are a match to TRBD1. The V gene's germline CDR1 is SGHRS and CDR2 YFSETQ. Losses at the gene ends were 4 bases for V and 7 bases for J; bases not matched to a gene: 11. CDR3 length: 15 residues. For the CDR3, the DNA is TGCGCCAGCAGCCAAACGACAGGGATGGTGAATGAGCAGTTCTTC. Translated, it gives CASSQTTGMVNEQFF.

V gene TRBV7-3 combines with J gene TRBJ2-1; D perhaps matches TRBD2 (5 bases). The V gene's germline CDR1 is SGHTA and CDR2 FQGTGA. The V end lost 5 bases, the J end lost 0 bases, and 14 bases lay between the germline ends. This CDR3 contains 16 residues. The chain's CDR3 is CASSQVAGSSYNEQFF. CDR3 DNA: TGTGCCAGCAGCCAGGTTGCGGGTAGCTCCTACAATGAGCAGTTCTTC. The full variable domain, completed using reference TRBV7-3 and TRBJ2-1, is GAGVSQTPSNKVTEKGKYVELRCDPISGHTALYWYRQSLGQGPEFLIYFQGTGAADDSGLPNDRFFAVRPEGSVSTLKIQRTERGDSAVYLCASSQVAGSSYNEQFFGPGTRLTVL.

The chain carries TRBV2 and TRBJ2-7, with 9 bases identical to TRBD2. V was pared by 7 bases and J by 2 bases, with 9 bases of the junction left unmatched. This CDR3 has 15 amino acids. Germline CDR1 SNHLY, CDR2 FYNNEI. The CDR3, as DNA: TGTGCCAGCACCTGGGGAGTAGCGGGAGCCTACGAGCAGTACTTC. Translation gives CASTWGVAGAYEQYF.

This clone was found once. This rearrangement joins TRBV4-1 to TRBJ1-4; D unclear. Germline CDR1 is MGHRA and CDR2 is YSYEKL. CDR3 length equals 19 residues. Trimming stripped 4 bases from V and 0 bases from J, with 21 bases between. CDR3 residues: CASSRPSSARTATNEKLFF. DNA for the CDR3: TGCGCCAGCAGCCGCCCGAGCTCAGCCCGTACTGCAACTAATGAAAAACTGTTTTTT.

The V call is TRBV18, the J call TRBJ1-1; D is undetermined. Trimming stripped 3 bases from V and 2 bases from J, with 10 bases between. In germline, CDR1 is KGHSH, CDR2 LQKENI. This CDR3 is built from 14 residues. CDR3 sequence: CASSPNLANTEAFF. CDR3 DNA sequence: TGTGCCAGCTCACCCAACCTAGCAAACACTGAAGCTTTCTTT.